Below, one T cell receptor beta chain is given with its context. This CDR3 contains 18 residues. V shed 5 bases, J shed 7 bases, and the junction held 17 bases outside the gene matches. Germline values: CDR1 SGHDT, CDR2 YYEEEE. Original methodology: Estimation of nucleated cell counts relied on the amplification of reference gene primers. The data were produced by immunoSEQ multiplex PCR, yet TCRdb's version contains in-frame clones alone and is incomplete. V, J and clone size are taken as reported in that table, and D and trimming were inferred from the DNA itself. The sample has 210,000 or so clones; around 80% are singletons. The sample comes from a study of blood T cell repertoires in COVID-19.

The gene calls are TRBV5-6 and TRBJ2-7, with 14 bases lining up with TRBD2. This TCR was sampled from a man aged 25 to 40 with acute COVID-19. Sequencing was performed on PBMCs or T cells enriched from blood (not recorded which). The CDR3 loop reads CASSLPGLAGENLWEQYF. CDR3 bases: TGTGCCAGCAGTTTACCGGGACTAGCGGGGGAGAACCTGTGGGAGCAGTACTTC. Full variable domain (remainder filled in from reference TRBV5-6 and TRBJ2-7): DAGVTQSPTHLIKTRGQQVTLRCSPKSGHDTVSWYQQALGQGPQFIFQYYEEEERQRGNFPDRFSGHQFPNYSSELNVNALLLGDSALYLCASSLPGLAGENLWEQYFGPGTRLTVT.